This is a list of T cell receptor beta chains from one sample in a study of T-cell reconstitution after alpha-beta-depleted transplantation in children. TCRdb recomputed calls from the PCR reads with MiXCR, one row per CDR3 protein. The sample shows 350,000 to 400,000 distinct CDR3 sequences, approximately 12% of them seen only once. The source was PBMCs, collected from the stem cell graft. The receptor set was obtained from a human donor who donated a stem cell graft to a child with Fanconi anemia. The CDR3 runs from the conserved cysteine through the conserved F or W. D genes are given only for firm matches. Not every row has a clone size; where given, it reads once, few, many or a size class.

DNA: TGTGCCAGTAGTGACAATGGGGAGACCCAGTACTTC
CDR3: CASSDNGETQYF
size: few
D: -
J: TRBJ2-5
V: TRBV19

DNA: TGTGCCAGCAGTTACTCGACCGAACTAGAGGATTATACGCAGTATTTT
CDR3: CASSYSTELEDYTQYF
size: many
D: -
J: TRBJ2-3
V: TRBV6-2/TRBV6-3

DNA: TGTGCCAGCAGCCTCGGTCCAGGGTTTACACATACGCAGTATTTT
CDR3: CASSLGPGFTHTQYF
size: -
D: -
J: TRBJ2-3
V: TRBV27

DNA: TGTGCCAGCTCAGTGGTCCGCTCCTACAATGAGCAGTTCTTC
CDR3: CASSVVRSYNEQFF
size: -
D: -
J: TRBJ2-1
V: TRBV18

DNA: TGTGCCAGCAGCAGGGGGACAACAGATACGCAGTATTTT
CDR3: CASSRGTTDTQYF
size: many
D: -
J: TRBJ2-3
V: TRBV7-9

DNA: TGCGCCAGCAGCTTGGGGAGCGGTCAAGAGACCCAGTACTTC
CDR3: CASSLGSGQETQYF
size: -
D: -
J: TRBJ2-5
V: TRBV5-1

DNA: TGCAGTGCTAGACCCTGGACTGGGGAGGTGACTGAAGCTTTCTTT
CDR3: CSARPWTGEVTEAFF
size: many
D: -
J: TRBJ1-1
V: TRBV20-1

DNA: TGCGCCAGCAGCTTGGCCAGGGGGGCGATGAACACTGAAGCTTTCTTT
CDR3: CASSLARGAMNTEAFF
size: few
D: TRBD1
J: TRBJ1-1
V: TRBV5-1

DNA: TGTGCCAGCAGCCATGCCGGGACAGGGTATTCAGGGCCCCAGCATTTT
CDR3: CASSHAGTGYSGPQHF
size: few
D: TRBD1
J: TRBJ1-5
V: TRBV4-2

DNA: TGTGCCAGTAAGGGCGAAGCGGGACGGGACACTGAAGCTTTCTTT
CDR3: CASKGEAGRDTEAFF
size: few
D: -
J: TRBJ1-1
V: TRBV19